This paragraph covers one T cell receptor (beta chain) sequence. The source of the sample is a study of blood T cell repertoires in COVID-19. Study context: T cells, B-cell-depleted T cells, or PBMCs provided the cDNA or gDNA that served as material.

Here immunoSEQ multiplex PCR was the method, and the copy in TCRdb shows in-frame clones only, minus some. The sample lists 300,000 or so clones, about 83% occurring once. The CDR3 runs to 17 residues. CDR1 and CDR2 from the germline V gene are LNHDA and SQIVND (reference sequence). After removal of 2 bases from V and 4 bases from J, the junction contained 10 bases not matched to a gene. This chain uses TRBV19 with TRBJ2-2, with 7 bases fitting TRBD2. Sequencing was done on a sample of peripheral blood. The origin of this receptor is a woman aged 45-59 years with acute or convalescent COVID-19. CDR3 in DNA: TGTGCCAGTAGTATAAGACCGGCGGGAGTATCCACCGGGGAGCTGTTTTTT. It is translated as CASSIRPAGVSTGELFF.